This T cell receptor beta chain was identified during a study of cytomegalovirus exposure and HLA in healthy donors. Overall study results and limits: Analysis performed later found about 18,000 TCR beta sequences associated with HLA alleles at 0.05 false discovery rate. TCR beta sequences reportedly predicted the HLA-A and HLA-B alleles of most subjects accurately.

Concerning this clone itself: The antigen is not known.

V lost 2 bases to trimming and J lost 5 bases, with 9 bases between them. The length of the CDR3 is 13 residues. Germline values: CDR1 SGHAT, CDR2 FQNNGV. 60 Vbeta and 13 Jbeta primers were used in PCR. The table came from immunoSEQ multiplex PCR; TCRdb's copy has only in-frame clones and leaves some out. This table lists some 70,000 clones. This sequence originates from a boy aged 5-17 years in good health and CMV-seronegative. The sample taken for sequencing was PBMCs. The V and J genes are TRBV11-2 and TRBJ2-5, with TRBD2 as a possible D gene (6 bases). Here the CDR3 DNA reads TGTGCCAGCAGCTTACGGGGAGGTGAGACCCAGTACTTC. Translating it yields CASSLRGGETQYF. Based on the CDR3 plus reference TRBV11-2 and TRBJ2-5, the full variable domain is EAGVAQSPRYKIIEKRQSVAFWCNPISGHATLYWYQQILGQGPKLLIQFQNNGVVDDSQLPKDRFSAERLKGVDSTLKIQPAKLEDSAVYLCASSLRGGETQYFGPGTRLLVL.